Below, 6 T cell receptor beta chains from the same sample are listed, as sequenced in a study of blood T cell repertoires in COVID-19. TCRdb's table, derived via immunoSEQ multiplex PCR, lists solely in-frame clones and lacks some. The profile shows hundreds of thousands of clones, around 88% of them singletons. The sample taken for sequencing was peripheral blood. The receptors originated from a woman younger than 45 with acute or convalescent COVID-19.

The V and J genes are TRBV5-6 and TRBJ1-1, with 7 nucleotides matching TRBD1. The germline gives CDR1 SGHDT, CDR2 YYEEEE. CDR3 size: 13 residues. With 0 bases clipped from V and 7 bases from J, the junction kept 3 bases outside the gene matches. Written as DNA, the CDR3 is TGTGCCAGCAGCTTGGGGCAGGGGGGTGAAGCTTTCTTT. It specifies CASSLGQGGEAFF.

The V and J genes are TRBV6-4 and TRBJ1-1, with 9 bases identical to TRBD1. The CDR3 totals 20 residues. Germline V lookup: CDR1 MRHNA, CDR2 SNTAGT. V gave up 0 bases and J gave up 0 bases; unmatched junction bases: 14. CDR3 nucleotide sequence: TGTGCCAGCAGTGACTCGGACAGGGGAGAAAAGACCAACCTGAACACTGAAGCTTTCTTT. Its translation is CASSDSDRGEKTNLNTEAFF.

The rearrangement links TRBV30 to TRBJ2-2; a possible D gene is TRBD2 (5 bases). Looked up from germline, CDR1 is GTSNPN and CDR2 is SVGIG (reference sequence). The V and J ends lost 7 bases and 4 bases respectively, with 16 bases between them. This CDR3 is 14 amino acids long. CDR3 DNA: TGTGCCTTCCGGGTGGCGGAGGTCACCGGGGAGCTGTTTTTT. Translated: CAFRVAEVTGELFF. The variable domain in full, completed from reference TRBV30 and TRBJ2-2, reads SQTIHQWPATLVQPVGSPLSLECTVEGTSNPNLYWYRQAAGRGLQLLFYSVGIGQISSEVPQNLSASRPQDRQFILSSKKLLLSDSGFYLCAFRVAEVTGELFFGEGSRLTVL.

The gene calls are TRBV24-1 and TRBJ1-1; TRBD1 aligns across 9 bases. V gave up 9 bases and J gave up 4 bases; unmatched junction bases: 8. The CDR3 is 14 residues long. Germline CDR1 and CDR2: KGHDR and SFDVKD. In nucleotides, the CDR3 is TGTGCCACCCGGGGGACAGGGCGAGGCACTGAAGCTTTCTTT. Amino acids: CATRGTGRGTEAFF.

CDR3 bases: TGTGCCAGCAGCCAAGGGGGCAGGGTGGGGAGCAATCAGCCCCAGCATTTT. Amino acid sequence: CASSQGGRVGSNQPQHF. The chain has TRBV3-1 (or the pseudogene TRBV3-2) and TRBJ1-5; tentatively, D is TRBD1 (5 bases). CDR3 size: 17 residues. The ends were cut back, 1 base at V and 1 base at J, with 14 bases in the middle. Looked up from germline, CDR1 is LGHDT and CDR2 is YNNKEL (reference sequence).

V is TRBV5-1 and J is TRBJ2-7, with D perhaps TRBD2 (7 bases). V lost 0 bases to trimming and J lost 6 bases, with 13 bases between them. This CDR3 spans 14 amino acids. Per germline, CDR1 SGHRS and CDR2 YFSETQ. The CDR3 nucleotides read TGCGCCAGCAGCTTGGAGGGGGGGTCGTTCGAGCAGTACTTC. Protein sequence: CASSLEGGSFEQYF.